This is a list of T cell receptor beta chains from one sample in a study of blood T cell repertoires in COVID-19. Sequencing used immunoSEQ multiplex PCR; TCRdb keeps in-frame clones, though not all of them. The table lists 200,000 to 250,000 clones, 85% to 90% of them singletons, with roughly 2.6% in the top ten. Input material: peripheral blood. These TCRs come from a woman aged 55-69 years with acute or convalescent COVID-19. Each CDR3 is given with its conserved first and last residue. A D gene is named only where the DNA matches it firmly. A row's size may be missing; if present it is once, few, many or a size class.

CDR3 length,clone size,D gene,V gene,J gene,CDR3 DNA,CDR3 protein
13,-,-,TRBV5-4,TRBJ2-7,TGTGCCAGCAGCTTTCGCGACTCCTACGAGCAGTACTTC,CASSFRDSYEQYF
13,-,TRBD1,TRBV30,TRBJ1-4,TGTGCCTGGAGTGTAGCAGGGGGGGAAAAACTGTTTTTT,CAWSVAGGEKLFF
16,-,-,TRBV5-1,TRBJ1-4,TGCGCCAGCAGCCAGCAGGGAGGACTAACTAATGAAAAACTGTTTTTT,CASSQQGGLTNEKLFF
14,-,TRBD2,TRBV5-5,TRBJ2-7,TGTGCCAGCAGCCGGGACTACTTCTCCTACGAGCAGTACTTC,CASSRDYFSYEQYF
12,-,-,TRBV2,TRBJ1-5,TGTGCCAGCCGACAGGACAATCAGCCCCAGCATTTT,CASRQDNQPQHF
15,-,-,TRBV5-5,TRBJ2-7,TGTGCCAGCAGCTTGAGGACTTCGAGCTCCTACGAGCAGTACTTC,CASSLRTSSSYEQYF
14,-,-,TRBV5-6,TRBJ2-2,TGTGCCAGCAGGATCGGGACAACTACCGGGGAGCTGTTTTTT,CASRIGTTTGELFF
15,-,TRBD1,TRBV3-1/TRBV3-2,TRBJ2-3,TGTGCCAGCACGTTACAGGGGTGGGGGTCAGATACGCAGTATTTT,CASTLQGWGSDTQYF
11,few,-,TRBV30,TRBJ1-2,TGTGCCTGGGGGCCCTTAAATGGCTACACCTTC,CAWGPLNGYTF
16,-,-,TRBV2,TRBJ2-7,TGTGCCAGCAGTGAAGCGGGTAGGGAGGCTACCTACGAGCAGTACTTC,CASSEAGREATYEQYF
15,-,-,TRBV7-9,TRBJ2-1,TGTGCCAGCAGCGAGGGAGTAGCGCGTTACAATGAGCAGTTCTTC,CASSEGVARYNEQFF
16,-,-,TRBV6-6,TRBJ2-5,TGTGCCAGCAGTCAGTCCAGAACAGGGAAACAAGAGACCCAGTACTTC,CASSQSRTGKQETQYF
13,-,-,TRBV9,TRBJ1-4,TGTGCCAGCACCAGGGGAGAAAGGGAAAAACTGTTTTTT,CASTRGEREKLFF
14,-,-,TRBV28,TRBJ1-4,TGTGCCAGCATACCCGGGGGACCTAATGAAAAACTGTTTTTT,CASIPGGPNEKLFF
12,-,-,TRBV27,TRBJ2-1,TGTGCCAGCAGTCGAACAGGAGGGGAGCAGTTCTTC,CASSRTGGEQFF
14,-,-,TRBV5-1,TRBJ2-7,TGCGCCAGCAGCTTGGGCAGGGGATACTACGAGCAGTACTTC,CASSLGRGYYEQYF
15,-,-,TRBV18,TRBJ2-7,TGTGCCAGCTCACCGGACAGTACCACCTCCTACGAGCAGTACTTC,CASSPDSTTSYEQYF
11,few,-,TRBV18,TRBJ2-3,TGTGCCAGCTCACTGAGAGATACGCAGTATTTT,CASSLRDTQYF
15,-,TRBD1,TRBV6-6,TRBJ1-4,TGTGCCAGCAGCCTACAGGGGCCAACTAATGAAAAACTGTTTTTT,CASSLQGPTNEKLFF
14,-,TRBD2,TRBV6-5,TRBJ2-3,TGTGCCACCTACAGCGGGGGGGCCGGGGATACGCAGTATTTT,CATYSGGAGDTQYF
15,-,TRBD1,TRBV15,TRBJ1-2,TGTGCCACCAGCAGCCAACGGGGGACAGCCTATGGCTACACCTTC,CATSSQRGTAYGYTF
17,-,-,TRBV7-8,TRBJ1-5,TGTGCCAGCAGCTTAGTTGGTTCTAGGGGCGCAGGTCAGCCCCAGCATTTT,CASSLVGSRGAGQPQHF
14,-,TRBD2,TRBV30,TRBJ2-3,TGTGCCTGGGGGACTAGCGGGGGACCAGATACGCAGTATTTT,CAWGTSGGPDTQYF
15,-,-,TRBV7-2,TRBJ2-1,TGTGCCAGCAGCTTAGGCGGCGGAGGGTACAATGAGCAGTTCTTC,CASSLGGGGYNEQFF
16,-,-,TRBV5-1,TRBJ1-6,TGCGCCAGCAGCCAGGGGTCCGAACTCAATAATTCACCCCTCCACTTT,CASSQGSELNNSPLHF
16,-,-,TRBV5-1,TRBJ2-2,TGCGCCAGCAGCTTGGAGCAGGGCCTGTTCGCCGGGGAGCTGTTTTTT,CASSLEQGLFAGELFF
16,-,-,TRBV28,TRBJ1-5,TGTGCCAGCAGCCCCCCATTGACGAGGGGCAATCAGCCCCAGCATTTT,CASSPPLTRGNQPQHF
16,-,TRBD1,TRBV28,TRBJ1-1,TGTGCCAGCAGTAGTTTTACTTCCGGGACAGGGACTGAAGCTTTCTTT,CASSSFTSGTGTEAFF
14,-,-,TRBV6-5,TRBJ1-5,TGTGCCAGCAGACCAACAGGGCACAATCAGCCCCAGCATTTT,CASRPTGHNQPQHF
15,-,TRBD1,TRBV5-1,TRBJ1-1,TGCGCCAGCAGTGTTGGACAGGGTAGAGACACTGAAGCTTTCTTT,CASSVGQGRDTEAFF
14,-,TRBD2,TRBV29-1,TRBJ2-1,TGCAGCGGGTCCGTAGCGGGGGGGTACAATGAGCAGTTCTTC,CSGSVAGGYNEQFF
16,-,TRBD1,TRBV5-6,TRBJ1-6,TGTGCCAGCAGCTTCCGGACAGGGGGAACTAATTCACCCCTCCACTTT,CASSFRTGGTNSPLHF
14,-,TRBD1,TRBV25-1,TRBJ1-4,TGTGCCAGCAGTGACCAGGGGGCAGGCGAAAAACTGTTTTTT,CASSDQGAGEKLFF
14,-,-,TRBV28,TRBJ1-4,TGTGCCAGCAGTTTCCAAAAGGACAGAATCTTGCTGTTTTTT,CASSFQKDRILLFF
20,few,TRBD2,TRBV14,TRBJ2-1,TGTGCCAGCAGCCAAGACGGGACTAGCGGGAGGGCTGTTATCTACAATGAGCAGTTCTTC,CASSQDGTSGRAVIYNEQFF
14,-,-,TRBV6-1,TRBJ1-5,TGTGCCAGCAGTGAATCCTCCCGGAGGCAGCCCCAGCATTTT,CASSESSRRQPQHF
12,few,-,TRBV7-3,TRBJ2-1,TGTGCCAGCAGCTTATCCGGAGGGGAGCAGTTCTTC,CASSLSGGEQFF
15,-,-,TRBV6-5,TRBJ1-5,TGTGCCAGCAGGTCTTTGGACGGGAATAATCAGCCCCAGCATTTT,CASRSLDGNNQPQHF
16,once,TRBD1,TRBV18,TRBJ1-6,TGTGCCAGCTCACCGATGACGGGACAGGGAGTTTCACCCCTCCACTTT,CASSPMTGQGVSPLHF
11,-,-,TRBV20-1,TRBJ2-3,TGCAGTGCTTCTCCCACAGATACGCAGTATTTT,CSASPTDTQYF
17,-,TRBD1,TRBV28,TRBJ1-5,TGTGCCAGCAGTTTATACACAGGGGTTTATAGCAATCAGCCCCAGCATTTT,CASSLYTGVYSNQPQHF
13,-,-,TRBV7-9,TRBJ1-4,TGTGCCAGCAGCCTACCGGGGGGAGAAAAACTGTTTTTT,CASSLPGGEKLFF
11,-,-,TRBV28,TRBJ2-3,TGTGCCAGCCAAGGAGGAAATACGCAGTATTTT,CASQGGNTQYF
16,-,-,TRBV7-9,TRBJ2-3,TGTGCCAGCAGCTTAGGGCTAGCGCTAGGCACAGATACGCAGTATTTT,CASSLGLALGTDTQYF
12,-,-,TRBV3-1/TRBV3-2,TRBJ1-3,TGTGCCAGCAGCCAAATAGACAGTCTCATATATTTT,CASSQIDSLIYF
14,once,-,TRBV10-3,TRBJ2-7,TGTGCCATCAGTGTAGGGGGAGCCCTCTACGAGCAGTACTTC,CAISVGGALYEQYF
15,-,TRBD1,TRBV6-4,TRBJ2-1,TGTGCCAGCAGTGTCGCCTCGGACAGGAACAATGAGCAGTTCTTC,CASSVASDRNNEQFF
17,once,TRBD2,TRBV5-1,TRBJ2-3,TGCGCCAGCAGCCTGGGCCTAGCGGGAGCGAGCACAGATACGCAGTATTTT,CASSLGLAGASTDTQYF
15,-,TRBD1,TRBV6-5,TRBJ1-5,TGTGCCAGCAATAGACAGGGGGCGATCAATCAGCCCCAGCATTTT,CASNRQGAINQPQHF
12,-,TRBD2,TRBV7-2,TRBJ2-3,TGTGCCAGCAGTCCCGGGAGGGATACGCAGTATTTT,CASSPGRDTQYF
17,-,TRBD2,TRBV27,TRBJ2-1,TGTGCCAGCAGTTTGCGGGAGGAAGCCTGGTTCGACAATGAGCAGTTCTTC,CASSLREEAWFDNEQFF
13,-,-,TRBV6-5,TRBJ1-6,TGTGCCAGCAGGGGGGGTCAGTATTCACCCCTTCACTTT,CASRGGQYSPLHF
15,-,-,TRBV19,TRBJ1-5,TGTGCCAGTAGTGGGGGACTCCTCTTAGCCCAGCCCCAGCATTTT,CASSGGLLLAQPQHF